The 3 T cell receptor beta chains listed next were all sequenced from one sample in a study of cytomegalovirus exposure and HLA in healthy donors. PCR employed 60 Vbeta and 13 Jbeta primers. The protocol was immunoSEQ multiplex PCR, while the TCRdb copy is restricted to in-frame clones and leaves out a portion. Among 150,000 or so clones listed, over 70% were seen once. The sequencing sample was made of PBMCs. These receptor sequences come from a woman aged 40 to 50 in good health and CMV-seropositive.

The chain uses TRBV9 and TRBJ2-5; 10 positions match TRBD1. The CDR3 is 16 residues long. Germline V gene sequence: CDR1 SGDLS, CDR2 YYNGEE. Losses at the gene ends were 0 bases for V and 4 bases for J; bases not matched to a gene: 6. CDR3 DNA: TGTGCCAGCAGCGTAGGAGGGACAGGGGTGGGAGAGACCCAGTACTTC. Protein product: CASSVGGTGVGETQYF.

The rearrangement joins TRBV10-3 to TRBJ2-4; D gene ambiguous. The CDR3 sequence is 13 residues long. V dropped 8 bases and J dropped 3 bases, with 11 bases sitting between them. The germline V gene has CDR1 ENHRY and CDR2 SYGVKD. This CDR3 reads CAIGEHDKNIQYF. As DNA, the CDR3 is TGTGCCATCGGAGAACATGACAAAAACATTCAGTACTTC.

The chain employs TRBV6-5 and TRBJ1-2; TRBD1 matches 7 bases. V lost 5 bases and J lost 1; bases outside the gene matches: 4. Germline CDR1 is MNHEY and CDR2 is SVGAGI. The CDR3 sequence is 14 residues long. The CDR3 spells CASSKRQGNYGYTF. Here the CDR3 DNA reads TGTGCCAGCAGTAAGAGACAGGGTAACTATGGCTACACCTTC.